A single sample is the source of the 15 T cell receptor beta chains below, sequenced in a study of CD8+CD57+ T cells in acquired aplastic anemia. The sequenced patients had an expansion of CD8+CD57+ cells seen by flow cytometry. Template material for TCR beta VDJ and CDR3 profiling consisted of genomic DNA. TCRdb reprocessed the reads via MiXCR and lists one record per CDR3 protein. The sample holds about 54,000 distinct CDR3 sequences, around 60% seen once. Sequenced sample: sorted CD4+, CD8+, or CD8+CD57+ T cells (not recorded which) from PBMCs. Receptors originate from a human donor with aplastic anemia.

The V call is TRBV20-1, the J call TRBJ2-5; D is unclear. Looked up from germline, CDR1 is DFQATT and CDR2 is SNEGSKA (reference sequence). Trimming stripped 1 base from V and 6 bases from J, with 9 bases between. The CDR3 length is 12 residues. The CDR3 reads CSARVGSQTQYF. Here the CDR3 DNA reads TGCAGTGCTAGAGTGGGATCGCAGACCCAGTACTTC.

V and J are TRBV7-8 and TRBJ2-1; TRBD1 matches 9 bases. Germline V gene sequence: CDR1 SGHVS, CDR2 FQNEAQ. Unmatched junction bases numbered 9, after V lost 3 bases and J lost 6 bases. The CDR3 is made up of 16 amino acids. CDR3 DNA: TGTGCCAGCAGCTTGGGCCGGGACAGGGTTCGCAATGAGCAGTTCTTC. Residues: CASSLGRDRVRNEQFF.

This chain uses TRBV20-1 with TRBJ2-7, with a possible D match to TRBD2 (6 bases). Trimming pared 3 bases from V and 4 bases from J, leaving 10 bases between. The CDR3 consists of 12 residues. CDR1 and CDR2 (germline): DFQATT, SNEGSKA (reference sequence). CDR3 loop: CSARVAEYEQYF. In DNA form, the CDR3 reads TGCAGTGCTAGGGTAGCGGAGTACGAGCAGTACTTC.

The chain is built from TRBV2 and TRBJ2-7; D is perhaps TRBD2 (6 bases). Germline V CDR1 and CDR2: SNHLY, FYNNEI. V lost 6 bases and J lost 3, with 15 bases in between. The CDR3 is 14 amino acids. The CDR3 nucleotides read TGTGCCAGCAGCCGACCGGGACTTCACTACGAGCAGTACTTC. Residues: CASSRPGLHYEQYF.

The V and J genes are TRBV9 and TRBJ2-1; a weak D match, TRBD2 (5 bases). This CDR3 has 15 amino acids. Germline CDR1 reads SGDLS; CDR2 reads YYNGEE. Trimming cost V 4 bases and J 5 bases, with 16 bases left between them. Here the CDR3 DNA reads TGTGCCAGCAGCTCTCAAACTAGAGGGCACAATGAGCAGTTCTTC. This gives the protein CASSSQTRGHNEQFF.

The sample holds one count of this clonotype. Compared with germline, one end of the junction differs, possibly owing to a read error. The chain is built from TRBV7-8 and TRBJ2-7; D ambiguous. CDR3 length: 13 residues. Germline-derived CDR1 and CDR2 are SGHVS and FQNEAQ. The CDR3 coding sequence is TGTGTCAGCAGCTTGGGGAACTCCTGCGAGCAGTACTTC. Its protein product is CVSSLGNSCEQYF.

The chain links TRBV5-4 to TRBJ2-1; possibly TRBD2 for D (6 bases). V was shortened by 0 bases and J by 2 bases, with 12 bases between the two germline ends. The CDR3 runs 16 residues. Germline assignment: CDR1 SGHNT and CDR2 YYREEE (reference sequence). The CDR3 sequence: CASSLEGGVAYNEQFF. The CDR3 DNA reads TGTGCCAGCAGCTTGGAAGGAGGGGTCGCCTACAATGAGCAGTTCTTC.

CDR3 residues: CASSQPYGDFQETQYF. The CDR3 DNA reads TGTGCCAGCAGCCAACCTTATGGGGACTTCCAAGAGACCCAGTACTTC. The genes are TRBV14 and TRBJ2-5; D perhaps matches TRBD2 (6 bases). Germline-derived CDR1 and CDR2 are SGHDN and FVKESK. This CDR3 has 16 amino acids. The ends were cut back, 2 bases at V and 1 base at J, with 14 bases in the middle.

This clonotype was found many times. The DNA of the CDR3 is TGTGCCAGTAGTATAGGAGTAGGGGCCGAAGCTTTCTTT. This sequence encodes CASSIGVGAEAFF. The chain combines TRBV19 with TRBJ1-1, with D perhaps TRBD1 (5 bases). Germline-derived CDR1 and CDR2 are LNHDA and SQIVND (reference sequence). V shed 1 base and J shed 8 bases, with 11 bases lying between them. This CDR3 is built from 13 residues.

This clonotype has ten or more counts. The chain links TRBV7-8 to TRBJ1-1; D not resolved. Germline CDR1 SGHVS, CDR2 FQNEAQ. This CDR3 comprises 18 residues. V dropped 1 base and J dropped 0 bases, with 18 bases sitting between them. The CDR3 sequence is CASSLGSGTGDVNTEAFF. The CDR3 DNA sequence: TGTGCCAGCAGCTTAGGTTCTGGCACCGGAGATGTGAACACTGAAGCTTTCTTT.

Here the CDR3 reads CATATSGSTDTQYF. The CDR3 nucleotides are TGTGCCACCGCTACAAGCGGGTCCACAGATACGCAGTATTTT. The chain uses TRBV4-2 and TRBJ2-3; perhaps TRBD2 as D (6 bases). The CDR3 runs 14 residues. Germline-derived CDR1 and CDR2 are LGHNA and YNFKEQ. Trimming took off 10 bases at V and 2 bases at J, with 16 bases between the two ends.

The chain combines TRBV10-3 with TRBJ2-7; 7 bases match TRBD1. There are 13 residues in the CDR3. CDR1 ENHRY and CDR2 SYGVKD come from the germline V gene. The ends lost 11 bases at V and 6 bases at J; junction bases unmatched: 13. CDR3: CAVNPGQTAEQYF. The CDR3 coding sequence is TGTGCCGTGAACCCGGGACAGACCGCCGAGCAGTACTTC.

The chain has TRBV24-1 and TRBJ1-2; D unresolved. The CDR3 is 12 residues long. CDR1 and CDR2 from the germline V gene are KGHDR and SFDVKD. The V gene lost 2 bases and the J gene lost 4 bases, with 4 bases spanning the gap. CDR3 coding DNA: TGTGCCACCAGTGATTCGGCCTATGGCTACACCTTC. The encoded protein is CATSDSAYGYTF.

This rearrangement joins TRBV20-1 to TRBJ1-4, with unresolved D. CDR1 and CDR2 (germline): DFQATT, SNEGSKA (reference sequence). The CDR3 sequence is 17 residues long. V gave up 3 bases and J gave up 8 bases, with 25 bases separating them. CDR3: CSASAPWAAFVVEKLFF. CDR3 coding DNA: TGCAGTGCTAGCGCCCCGTGGGCCGCGTTCGTAGTGGAAAAACTGTTTTTT.

The sample holds many counts of this clonotype. V usage is TRBV6-2 or TRBV6-3 and J usage is TRBJ2-1, with 11 positions matching TRBD2. Germline CDR1 MNHEY, CDR2 SVGEGT. This CDR3 comprises 14 residues. Trimming took 4 bases from V and 7 from J; bases not matched to a gene: 3. The CDR3 DNA reads TGTGCCAGCAGTTCGACTAGCGGGGCTAATGAGCAGTTCTTC. As protein: CASSSTSGANEQFF.